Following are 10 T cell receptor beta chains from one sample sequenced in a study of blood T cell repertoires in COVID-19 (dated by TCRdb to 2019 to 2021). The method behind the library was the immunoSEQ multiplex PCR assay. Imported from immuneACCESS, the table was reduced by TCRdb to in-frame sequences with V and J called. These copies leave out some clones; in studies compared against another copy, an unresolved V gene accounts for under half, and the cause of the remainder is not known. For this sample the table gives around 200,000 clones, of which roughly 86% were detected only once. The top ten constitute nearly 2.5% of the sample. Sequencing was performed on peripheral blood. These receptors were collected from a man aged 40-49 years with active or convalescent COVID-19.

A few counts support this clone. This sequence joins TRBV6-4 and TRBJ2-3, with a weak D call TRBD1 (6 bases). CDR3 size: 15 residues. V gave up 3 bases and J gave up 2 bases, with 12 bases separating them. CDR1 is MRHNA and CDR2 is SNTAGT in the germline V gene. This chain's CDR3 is CASSEEVGATDTQYF. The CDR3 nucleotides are TGTGCCAGCAGTGAGGAAGTGGGGGCCACAGATACGCAGTATTTT.

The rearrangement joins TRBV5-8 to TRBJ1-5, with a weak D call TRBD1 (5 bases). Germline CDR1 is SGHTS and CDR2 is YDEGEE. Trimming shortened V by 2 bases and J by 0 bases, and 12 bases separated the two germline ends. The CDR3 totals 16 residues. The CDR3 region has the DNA TGTGCCAGCAGCTTATCCGGGGGATTTAGCAATCAGCCCCAGCATTTT. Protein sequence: CASSLSGGFSNQPQHF.

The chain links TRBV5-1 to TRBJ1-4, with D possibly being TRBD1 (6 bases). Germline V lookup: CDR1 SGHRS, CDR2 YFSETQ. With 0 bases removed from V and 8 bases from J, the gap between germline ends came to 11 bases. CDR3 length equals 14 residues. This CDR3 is CASSLGGGEEKLFF. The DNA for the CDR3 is TGCGCCAGCAGCTTGGGTGGGGGCGAGGAAAAACTGTTTTTT. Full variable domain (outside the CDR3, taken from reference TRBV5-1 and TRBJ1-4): KAGVTQTPRYLIKTRGQQVTLSCSPISGHRSVSWYQQTPGQGLQFLFEYFSETQRNKGNFPGRFSGRQFSNSRSEMNVSTLELGDSALYLCASSLGGGEEKLFFGSGTQLSVL.

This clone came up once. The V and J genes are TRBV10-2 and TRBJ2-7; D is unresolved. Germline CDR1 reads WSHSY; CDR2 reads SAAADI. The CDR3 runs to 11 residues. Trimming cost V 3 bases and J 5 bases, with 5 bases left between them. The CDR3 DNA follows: TGCGCCAGCAGTGACAGGCACGAGCAGTACTTC. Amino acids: CASSDRHEQYF.

The CDR3 is CASLVAGAYEQYF. Written as DNA, the CDR3 is TGTGCCAGCTTAGTAGCGGGGGCCTACGAGCAGTACTTC. V and J are TRBV12-3 or TRBV12-4 and TRBJ2-7; TRBD2 aligns across 9 bases. CDR3 length equals 13 residues. The trim removed 8 bases at V and 2 bases at J, leaving 4 bases unmatched.

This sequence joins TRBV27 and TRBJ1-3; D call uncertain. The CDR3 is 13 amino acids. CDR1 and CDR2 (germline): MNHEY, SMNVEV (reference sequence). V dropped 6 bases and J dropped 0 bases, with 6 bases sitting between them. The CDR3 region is CASSPSSGNTIYF. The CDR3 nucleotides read TGTGCCAGCAGCCCGAGCTCTGGAAACACCATATATTTT.

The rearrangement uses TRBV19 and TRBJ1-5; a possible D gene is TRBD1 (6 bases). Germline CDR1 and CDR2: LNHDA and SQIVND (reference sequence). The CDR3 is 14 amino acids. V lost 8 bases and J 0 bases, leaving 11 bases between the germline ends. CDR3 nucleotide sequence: TGTGCCAGTGACCAGGGGAATAGCAATCAGCCCCAGCATTTT. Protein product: CASDQGNSNQPQHF.

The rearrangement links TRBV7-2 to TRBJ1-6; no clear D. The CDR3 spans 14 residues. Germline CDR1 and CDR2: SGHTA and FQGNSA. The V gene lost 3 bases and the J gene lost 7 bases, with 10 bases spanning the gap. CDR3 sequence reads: CASSFIVRNSPLHF. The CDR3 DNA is TGTGCCAGCAGCTTCATTGTCCGGAATTCACCCCTCCACTTT.

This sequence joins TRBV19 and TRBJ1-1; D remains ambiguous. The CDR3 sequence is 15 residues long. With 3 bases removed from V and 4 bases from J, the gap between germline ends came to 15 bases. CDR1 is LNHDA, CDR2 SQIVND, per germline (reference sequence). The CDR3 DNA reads TGTGCCAGTAGTATCGGGATACAGAGTGGCACTGAAGCTTTCTTT. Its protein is CASSIGIQSGTEAFF.

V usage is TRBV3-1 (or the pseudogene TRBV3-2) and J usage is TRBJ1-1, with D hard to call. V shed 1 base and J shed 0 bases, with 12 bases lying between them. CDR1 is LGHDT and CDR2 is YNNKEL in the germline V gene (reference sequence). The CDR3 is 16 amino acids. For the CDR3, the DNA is TGTGCCAGCAGCCAAGGGAGGCGGCACATGAACACTGAAGCTTTCTTT. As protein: CASSQGRRHMNTEAFF.